This T cell receptor (beta chain) was retrieved from a study of T-cell reconstitution after alpha-beta-depleted transplantation in children (dated by TCRdb to 2016 to 2017). For the wider study: Using TCR repertoire profiling, the study followed T-cell immune reconstitution in a quantitative way in children after TCRalphabeta/CD19-depleted allogeneic hematopoietic cell transplantation. Results the study describes overall, beyond this receptor: In some patients, the high TCRbeta diversity seen at day 60 was put down to recipient T cells and intrathymic progenitors that had survived conditioning. Over subsequent months, a decline in hyperexpanded clone frequencies was noted, and after one year, T-cell counts and TCRbeta diversity were mostly ascribed to newly produced T cells. The apparently early recovery of alphabetaT-cell counts about two months after transplant reportedly depended on only several hundred rapidly expanded clones that came from non-depleted graft cells.

Libraries were prepared through PCR. TCRdb lists the instrument as Illumina HiSeq 2500. TCR libraries were prepared with molecular barcoding, using unique molecular identifiers to normalize TCRbeta repertoire quantification. Through fastp at Q25 and MiXCR, TCRdb rebuilt clones from the public reads, retaining in-frame beta chains. Each record represents a unique CDR3 protein, reported with the most common genes and DNA among its rows. The sample table holds 450,000 to 600,000 distinct CDR3 sequences, of which 10% to 15% were seen once. Clones ranked in the top ten supply 2% to 2.5% of the sample. This clonotype was recorded a few times. Its binding antigen is unknown. No quality values exist for individual bases; no much larger clone is one base distant. The junction carries 15 bases between V and J, which are trimmed by 5 bases and 4 bases respectively. From a lookup of the germline V gene, CDR1 and CDR2 are SGHVS and FNYEAQ. The CDR3, from cysteine to phenylalanine, totals 15 residues. Left in the record is the CDR3 DNA by itself, 45 bases read in frame from the first base.

This specimen's treatment or condition label, interpreted: allogeneic hematopoietic cell transplantation with graft depleted of TCRalphabeta T cells and CD19 B cells. The transplant recipients were children given TCRalphabeta/CD19-depleted allogeneic hematopoietic cell grafts. Sequencing used PBMCs, mostly from graft donor cells, obtained 360 days after TCRalphabeta/CD19-depleted stem cell transplant. The chain was built from TRBV7-6 and TRBJ2-1, with the D assignment possibly TRBD1 or TRBD2, given 6 matching bases for each. The receptor comes from a male patient younger than 18 who had a stem cell transplant for acute myeloid leukemia, so the T cells may come from the graft donor. CDR3 sequence: CASSPEGGRYNEQFF. In nucleotide form, the sequence is TGTGCCAGCAGCCCCGAGGGGGGAAGATACAATGAGCAGTTCTTC.